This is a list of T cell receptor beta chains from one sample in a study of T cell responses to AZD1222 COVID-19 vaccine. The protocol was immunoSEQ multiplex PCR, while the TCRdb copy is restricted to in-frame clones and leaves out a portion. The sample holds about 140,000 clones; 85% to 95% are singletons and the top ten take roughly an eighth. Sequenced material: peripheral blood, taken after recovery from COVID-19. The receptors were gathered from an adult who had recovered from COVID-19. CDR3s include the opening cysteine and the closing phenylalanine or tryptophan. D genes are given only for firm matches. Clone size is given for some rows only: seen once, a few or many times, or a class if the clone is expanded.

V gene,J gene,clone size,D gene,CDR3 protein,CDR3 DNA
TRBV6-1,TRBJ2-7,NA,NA,CASSEDAWDNSNSYEQYF,TGTGCCAGCAGTGAAGATGCTTGGGATAACAGCAATTCCTACGAGCAGTACTTC
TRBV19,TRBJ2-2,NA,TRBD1,CASSQQGYTGELFF,TGTGCCAGTAGTCAACAGGGGTACACCGGGGAGCTGTTTTTT
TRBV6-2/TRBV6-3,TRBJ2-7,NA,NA,CASSHGLQSEQYF,TGTGCCAGCAGCCATGGACTCCAGTCCGAGCAGTACTTC
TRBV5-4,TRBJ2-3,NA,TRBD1,CASSFGTGLTDTQYF,TGTGCCAGCAGCTTCGGGACAGGCTTGACAGATACGCAGTATTTT
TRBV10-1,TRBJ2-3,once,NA,CASSESSGGAQDTQYF,TGCGCCAGCAGTGAGTCGAGTGGGGGGGCTCAAGATACGCAGTATTTT
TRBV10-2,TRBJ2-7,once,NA,CASSDGYEQYF,TGCGCCAGCAGTGACGGGTACGAGCAGTACTTC
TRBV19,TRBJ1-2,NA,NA,CASTDEPQEIHGYTF,TGTGCCAGTACCGATGAACCACAGGAGATACATGGCTACACCTTC
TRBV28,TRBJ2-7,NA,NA,CASSLLWGGYEQYF,TGTGCCAGCAGTTTATTGTGGGGAGGCTACGAGCAGTACTTC
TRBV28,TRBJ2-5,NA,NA,CASSSPGQFQETQYF,TGTGCCAGCAGTTCGCCGGGACAATTCCAAGAGACCCAGTACTTC
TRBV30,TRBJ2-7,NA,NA,CAWSVGGASSYEQYF,TGTGCCTGGAGTGTAGGAGGTGCCTCATCCTACGAGCAGTACTTC
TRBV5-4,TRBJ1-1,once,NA,CASSLNTEAFF,TGTGCCAGCAGCTTGAACACTGAAGCTTTCTTT
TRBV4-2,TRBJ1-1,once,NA,CASSQVTGAEAFF,TGTGCCAGCAGCCAAGTTACGGGGGCTGAAGCTTTCTTT
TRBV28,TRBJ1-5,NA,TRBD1,CASRGQGAARDNQPQHF,TGTGCCAGCAGAGGGCAGGGGGCGGCGAGAGACAATCAGCCCCAGCATTTT
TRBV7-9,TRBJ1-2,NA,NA,CASSLVSGYLSYGYTF,TGTGCCAGCAGCTTAGTAAGCGGGTACCTCAGCTATGGCTACACCTTC
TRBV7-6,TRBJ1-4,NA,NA,CASSLLTANPRLFF,TGTGCCAGCAGCTTGTTGACAGCGAACCCTCGACTGTTTTTT
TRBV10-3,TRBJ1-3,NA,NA,CAISDWAGNTIYF,TGTGCCATCAGTGACTGGGCTGGAAACACCATATATTTT
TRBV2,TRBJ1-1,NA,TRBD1,CASNGQANTEAFF,TGTGCCAGCAATGGACAGGCGAACACTGAAGCTTTCTTT
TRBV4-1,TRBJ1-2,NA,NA,CASSQGPRNVDRANYGYTF,TGCGCCAGCAGCCAAGGACCAAGGAATGTGGACAGAGCTAACTATGGCTACACCTTC
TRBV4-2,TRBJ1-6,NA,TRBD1,CASSRAVGQGFSYNSPLHF,TGTGCCAGCAGCCGCGCAGTGGGACAGGGTTTCTCCTATAATTCACCCCTCCACTTT
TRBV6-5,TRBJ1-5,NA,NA,CASSLGPSNQPQHF,TGTGCCAGCAGCCTGGGCCCTAGCAATCAGCCCCAGCATTTT
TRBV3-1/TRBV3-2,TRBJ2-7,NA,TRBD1,CASSHPGTGFYEQYF,TGTGCCAGCAGTCACCCCGGGACAGGGTTCTACGAGCAGTACTTC
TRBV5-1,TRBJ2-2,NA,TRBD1,CASSLRSGQGANTGELFF,TGCGCCAGCAGCTTGAGGTCAGGACAGGGGGCGAACACCGGGGAGCTGTTTTTT
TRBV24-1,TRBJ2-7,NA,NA,CATSVVRDLVKKISYEQYF,TGTGCCACCAGTGTCGTTCGGGACCTGGTTAAAAAGATCAGCTACGAGCAGTACTTC
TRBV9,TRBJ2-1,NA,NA,CASSVAGNEQFF,TGTGCCAGCAGCGTAGCGGGCAATGAGCAGTTCTTC
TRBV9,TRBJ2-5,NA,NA,CASSVEGETQYF,TGTGCCAGCAGCGTAGAGGGGGAGACCCAGTACTTC
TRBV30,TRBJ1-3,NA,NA,CAWDTQAGNTIYF,TGTGCCTGGGATACTCAGGCTGGAAACACCATATATTTT
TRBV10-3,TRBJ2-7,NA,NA,CAIAQTSYEQYF,TGTGCCATCGCTCAGACCTCCTACGAGCAGTACTTC
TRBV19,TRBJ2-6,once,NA,CASSIGGYGANVLTF,TGTGCCAGTAGTATAGGAGGGTACGGGGCCAACGTCCTGACTTTC
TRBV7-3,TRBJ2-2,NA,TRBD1,CASSTRDSRTMLPNTGELFF,TGTGCCAGCAGCACGAGGGACAGTCGCACTATGCTGCCGAACACCGGGGAGCTGTTTTTT
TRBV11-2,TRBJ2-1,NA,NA,CASSLRSGAYNEQFF,TGTGCCAGCAGCTTACGGTCAGGGGCCTACAATGAGCAGTTCTTC
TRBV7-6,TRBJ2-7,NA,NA,CASSQRPLVEAYEQYF,TGTGCCAGCAGCCAACGGCCTCTCGTAGAAGCCTACGAGCAGTACTTC
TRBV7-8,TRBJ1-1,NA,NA,CASSFPGQSRPPEAFF,TGTGCCAGCAGCTTTCCCGGACAGTCTCGCCCGCCTGAAGCTTTCTTT
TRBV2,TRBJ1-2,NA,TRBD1,CASSGQGVYGYTF,TGTGCCAGCAGTGGACAGGGCGTCTATGGCTACACCTTC
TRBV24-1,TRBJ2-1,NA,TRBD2,CATSDEGTSDYNEQFF,TGTGCCACCAGTGATGAGGGGACTAGCGACTACAATGAGCAGTTCTTC
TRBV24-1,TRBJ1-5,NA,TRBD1,CATSDSRQGKNQPQHF,TGTGCCACCAGTGACTCCAGACAGGGGAAGAATCAGCCCCAGCATTTT
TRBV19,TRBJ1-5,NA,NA,CASSMMGGVGNQPQHF,TGTGCCAGTAGTATGATGGGGGGTGTGGGCAATCAGCCCCAGCATTTT
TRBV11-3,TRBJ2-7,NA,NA,CASSSKPGQQYF,TGTGCCAGCAGCTCAAAACCAGGGCAGCAGTACTTC
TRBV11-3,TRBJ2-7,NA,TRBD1,CASSPGTDSYEQYF,TGTGCCAGCAGCCCCGGGACAGACTCCTACGAGCAGTACTTC
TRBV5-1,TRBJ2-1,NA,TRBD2,CASSLAGTSIYNEQFF,TGCGCCAGCAGCTTGGCCGGGACTAGCATTTACAATGAGCAGTTCTTC
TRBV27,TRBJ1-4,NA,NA,CASSRTQAGAEKLFF,TGTGCCAGCAGCCGCACACAGGCCGGGGCGGAAAAACTGTTTTTT
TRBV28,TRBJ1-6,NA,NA,CASSLTGTLSYNSPLHF,TGTGCCAGCAGTTTAACCGGGACCCTCTCCTATAATTCACCCCTCCACTTT
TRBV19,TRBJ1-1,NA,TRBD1,CASNLDRGTEAFF,TGTGCCAGTAATCTCGACAGGGGCACTGAAGCTTTCTTT
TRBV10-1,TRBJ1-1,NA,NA,CASSTGLNTEAFF,TGCGCCAGCAGTACGGGACTGAACACTGAAGCTTTCTTT
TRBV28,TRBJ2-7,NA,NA,CASSTRRTGLYLQYF,TGTGCCAGCAGTACCCGGCGCACGGGGTTATATTTGCAGTACTTC
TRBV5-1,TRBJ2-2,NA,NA,CASSLGDRTGELFF,TGCGCCAGCAGTCTGGGGGATCGCACCGGGGAGCTGTTTTTT
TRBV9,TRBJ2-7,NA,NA,CASSVDSGAGYEQYF,TGTGCCAGCAGCGTAGATAGTGGAGCCGGCTACGAGCAGTACTTC
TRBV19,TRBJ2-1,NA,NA,CASSVRLESFAEQFF,TGTGCCAGTAGTGTCCGACTAGAAAGTTTCGCTGAGCAGTTCTTC
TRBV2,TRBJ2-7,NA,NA,CASSESPWKQYF,TGTGCCAGCAGTGAATCCCCCTGGAAGCAGTACTTC
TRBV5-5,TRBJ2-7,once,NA,CASSFHSATYDYEQYF,TGTGCCAGCAGCTTTCATTCCGCAACATACGACTACGAGCAGTACTTC
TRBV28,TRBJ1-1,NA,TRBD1,CASSFTGGRTEAFF,TGTGCCAGCAGTTTTACAGGGGGCAGGACTGAAGCTTTCTTT
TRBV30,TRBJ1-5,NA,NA,CAWSAEAEYSNQPQHF,TGTGCCTGGAGTGCGGAGGCGGAATATAGCAATCAGCCCCAGCATTTT
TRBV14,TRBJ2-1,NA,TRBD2,CASSLPTTPGLAAYNEQFF,TGTGCCAGCAGCCTACCTACCACCCCCGGACTAGCGGCCTACAATGAGCAGTTCTTC
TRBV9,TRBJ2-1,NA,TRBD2,CASSVGAGVYNEQFF,TGTGCCAGCAGCGTAGGAGCGGGAGTCTACAATGAGCAGTTCTTC
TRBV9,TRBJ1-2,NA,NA,CASSVGGLGQGHYGYTF,TGTGCCAGCAGCGTAGGAGGACTGGGGCAGGGGCATTATGGCTACACCTTC
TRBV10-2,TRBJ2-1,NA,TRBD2,CASSEGREGTHNEQFF,TGCGCCAGCAGTGAGGGACGGGAGGGGACCCACAATGAGCAGTTCTTC